This is a list of T cell receptor beta chains from one sample in a study of blood T cell repertoires in COVID-19. The table came from immunoSEQ multiplex PCR; TCRdb's copy has only in-frame clones and leaves some out. Of 250,000 or so clones in the sample, around 88% were seen once. The sequencing input was peripheral blood. The source of these receptors is a man aged 25-45 years with active or convalescent COVID-19. The CDR3 runs from the conserved cysteine through the conserved F or W. The D gene is left open where the match is weak. Some rows have no size entry. The others give once, few or many, or a class for an expanded clone.

j_gene: TRBJ2-3
v_gene: TRBV6-5
d_gene: .
abundance: once
CDR3nt: TGTGCCAGCAGTTACATCCCAGGTTCAGCAGATACGCAGTATTTT
CDR3aa: CASSYIPGSADTQYF

j_gene: TRBJ2-1
v_gene: TRBV7-3
d_gene: TRBD2
abundance: few
CDR3nt: TGTGCCAGCAGCTTAACTAGCGGGGGGGCTGGTGAGCAGTTCTTC
CDR3aa: CASSLTSGGAGEQFF

j_gene: TRBJ1-1
v_gene: TRBV5-1
d_gene: .
abundance: .
CDR3nt: TGCGCCAGCAGCGTAGGGGCCCGGCAGAACACTGAAGCTTTCTTT
CDR3aa: CASSVGARQNTEAFF

j_gene: TRBJ1-5
v_gene: TRBV9
d_gene: .
abundance: .
CDR3nt: TGTGCCAGCAGCGTAGACCGGGATTGGCAGGGGAAAGATAGCAATCAGCCCCAGCATTTT
CDR3aa: CASSVDRDWQGKDSNQPQHF

j_gene: TRBJ1-2
v_gene: TRBV25-1
d_gene: .
abundance: .
CDR3nt: TGTGCCAGCAGTGAATTTGGGGGGAACTATGGCTACACCTTC
CDR3aa: CASSEFGGNYGYTF

j_gene: TRBJ1-2
v_gene: TRBV5-4
d_gene: TRBD1
abundance: .
CDR3nt: TGTGCCAGCGGGTTGGACAGGGTTTTTGTTGGCTACACCTTC
CDR3aa: CASGLDRVFVGYTF

j_gene: TRBJ1-2
v_gene: TRBV29-1
d_gene: .
abundance: once
CDR3nt: TGCAGCGTTGTCCCCCCGGGGAGGTATGGCTACACCTTC
CDR3aa: CSVVPPGRYGYTF

j_gene: TRBJ1-1
v_gene: TRBV6-5
d_gene: .
abundance: .
CDR3nt: TGTGCCAGCAGACCGACAGGCTACACTGAAGCTTTCTTT
CDR3aa: CASRPTGYTEAFF

j_gene: TRBJ1-4
v_gene: TRBV19
d_gene: .
abundance: .
CDR3nt: TGTGCCAGTAGTACAAACGGAGCAACTAATGAAAAACTGTTTTTT
CDR3aa: CASSTNGATNEKLFF

j_gene: TRBJ1-1
v_gene: TRBV4-2
d_gene: TRBD1
abundance: .
CDR3nt: TGTGCCAGCAGCCAACGGGACAGGGGGAACACTGAAGCTTTCTTT
CDR3aa: CASSQRDRGNTEAFF

j_gene: TRBJ2-2
v_gene: TRBV9
d_gene: TRBD2
abundance: few
CDR3nt: TGTGCCAGCAGCGCCCCTAGCGGGGGTTTAGGCGGGGAGCTGTTTTTT
CDR3aa: CASSAPSGGLGGELFF

j_gene: TRBJ2-7
v_gene: TRBV10-2
d_gene: .
abundance: .
CDR3nt: TGCGCCAGCAGTGGAGGGACATCATACGAGCAGTACTTC
CDR3aa: CASSGGTSYEQYF

j_gene: TRBJ1-1
v_gene: TRBV9
d_gene: TRBD1
abundance: few
CDR3nt: TGTGCCAGCAGCGCGGGGGGACAGGGGATTTTCGGAGGCACTGAAGCTTTCTTT
CDR3aa: CASSAGGQGIFGGTEAFF

j_gene: TRBJ2-1
v_gene: TRBV5-1
d_gene: TRBD1
abundance: .
CDR3nt: TGCGCCAGCAGCTCCCGGCCTCGACAGGGTCCCTACAATGAGCAGTTCTTC
CDR3aa: CASSSRPRQGPYNEQFF

j_gene: TRBJ1-1
v_gene: TRBV2
d_gene: TRBD1
abundance: once
CDR3nt: TGTGCCAGCGGCTCCGGGACAGGGGGCCCTAACACTGAAGCTTTCTTT
CDR3aa: CASGSGTGGPNTEAFF

j_gene: TRBJ1-2
v_gene: TRBV3-1/TRBV3-2
d_gene: .
abundance: once
CDR3nt: TGTGCCAGCAGCCAAGATATCCTGTACTCTAACTATGGCTACACCTTC
CDR3aa: CASSQDILYSNYGYTF

j_gene: TRBJ1-1
v_gene: TRBV5-1
d_gene: .
abundance: .
CDR3nt: TGCGCCAGCAGCTCAACCGAAGACCGGAGGGTTGAAGCTTTCTTT
CDR3aa: CASSSTEDRRVEAFF

j_gene: TRBJ1-1
v_gene: TRBV19
d_gene: .
abundance: .
CDR3nt: TGTGCCAGTAAGTGGGGCGACACTGAAGCTTTCTTT
CDR3aa: CASKWGDTEAFF

j_gene: TRBJ2-5
v_gene: TRBV19
d_gene: TRBD1
abundance: .
CDR3nt: TGTGCCAGTAGTGGGACAGGGCAAGAGACCCAGTACTTC
CDR3aa: CASSGTGQETQYF

j_gene: TRBJ2-1
v_gene: TRBV6-2/TRBV6-3
d_gene: .
abundance: .
CDR3nt: TGTGCCAGCAGTGGACGAAGGGCGGGGAATGAGCAGTTCTTC
CDR3aa: CASSGRRAGNEQFF

j_gene: TRBJ2-7
v_gene: TRBV11-2
d_gene: .
abundance: .
CDR3nt: TGTGCCAGCAGCCTCCGCACGGACACCTACGAGCAGTACTTC
CDR3aa: CASSLRTDTYEQYF

j_gene: TRBJ1-2
v_gene: TRBV7-8
d_gene: .
abundance: .
CDR3nt: TGTGCCAGCAGCTTTGCGGGGAGTGGCTATGGCTACACCTTC
CDR3aa: CASSFAGSGYGYTF

j_gene: TRBJ2-3
v_gene: TRBV7-9
d_gene: TRBD1
abundance: .
CDR3nt: TGTGCCAGCAGCTTAGGGACGGGACAGGTCACAGATACGCAGTATTTT
CDR3aa: CASSLGTGQVTDTQYF

j_gene: TRBJ1-3
v_gene: TRBV2
d_gene: .
abundance: .
CDR3nt: TGTGCAACCATCGGAGGGGATTCTAGAAACACCATATATTTT
CDR3aa: CATIGGDSRNTIYF

j_gene: TRBJ2-3
v_gene: TRBV7-6
d_gene: .
abundance: .
CDR3nt: TGTGCCAGCAGCTTATATCCGTTTCAAACTAGCACAGATACGCAGTATTTT
CDR3aa: CASSLYPFQTSTDTQYF

j_gene: TRBJ1-2
v_gene: TRBV6-1
d_gene: .
abundance: once
CDR3nt: TGTGCCAGCAGTGACAGGGGAGCTAACTATGGCTACACCTTC
CDR3aa: CASSDRGANYGYTF

j_gene: TRBJ1-6
v_gene: TRBV5-1
d_gene: TRBD1
abundance: .
CDR3nt: TGCGCCAGCAGCTTTAGAACCGGGACAGGGGATTCACCCCTCCACTTT
CDR3aa: CASSFRTGTGDSPLHF

j_gene: TRBJ2-2
v_gene: TRBV11-2
d_gene: .
abundance: .
CDR3nt: TGTGCCAGCAACCGAGGGACGAACACCGGGGAGCTGTTTTTT
CDR3aa: CASNRGTNTGELFF

j_gene: TRBJ2-5
v_gene: TRBV19
d_gene: .
abundance: .
CDR3nt: TGTGCCAGTAGTTTTTCTGGAGTTGGGGAGACCCAGTACTTC
CDR3aa: CASSFSGVGETQYF

j_gene: TRBJ2-7
v_gene: TRBV5-1
d_gene: TRBD2
abundance: .
CDR3nt: TGCGCCAGCAGCTTGACTAGCGGCATTTCCTACGAGCAGTACTTC
CDR3aa: CASSLTSGISYEQYF

j_gene: TRBJ1-3
v_gene: TRBV7-9
d_gene: .
abundance: .
CDR3nt: TGTGCCAGCAGCGCGGGTGGCGACGGAAACACCATATATTTT
CDR3aa: CASSAGGDGNTIYF

j_gene: TRBJ2-7
v_gene: TRBV2
d_gene: TRBD1
abundance: .
CDR3nt: TGTGCCAGCAGTGAACTGGGGACAGGAGGTGTCAAGCAGTACTTC
CDR3aa: CASSELGTGGVKQYF

j_gene: TRBJ1-1
v_gene: TRBV19
d_gene: .
abundance: few
CDR3nt: TGTGCCAGTAGTACGACAGTGAACACTGAAGCTTTCTTT
CDR3aa: CASSTTVNTEAFF

j_gene: TRBJ2-3
v_gene: TRBV4-3
d_gene: TRBD1
abundance: .
CDR3nt: TGCGCCAGCAGCCAAGATTTGACAGGGAGCACAGATACGCAGTATTTT
CDR3aa: CASSQDLTGSTDTQYF

j_gene: TRBJ1-1
v_gene: TRBV5-1
d_gene: TRBD1
abundance: once
CDR3nt: TGCGCCAGCAGCACCGGGACAGGGGGCTTCACTGAAGCTTTCTTT
CDR3aa: CASSTGTGGFTEAFF

j_gene: TRBJ2-1
v_gene: TRBV4-2
d_gene: .
abundance: .
CDR3nt: TGTGCCAGCAGCCAAGACGGAGGGGGGGCCCAGAATGAGCAGTTCTTC
CDR3aa: CASSQDGGGAQNEQFF

j_gene: TRBJ1-2
v_gene: TRBV9
d_gene: .
abundance: .
CDR3nt: TGTGCCAGCAGCGCAGACTTCGGAGGGCTATATGGCTACACCTTC
CDR3aa: CASSADFGGLYGYTF

j_gene: TRBJ1-2
v_gene: TRBV4-2
d_gene: .
abundance: .
CDR3nt: TGTGCCAGCAGCCAAGTGGTAGGGAGCGTCCTTAACTATGGCTACACCTTC
CDR3aa: CASSQVVGSVLNYGYTF

j_gene: TRBJ1-5
v_gene: TRBV19
d_gene: .
abundance: .
CDR3nt: TGTGCCAGTAGTACCCAGGGACTCAATCAGCCCCAGCATTTT
CDR3aa: CASSTQGLNQPQHF

j_gene: TRBJ2-7
v_gene: TRBV27
d_gene: .
abundance: .
CDR3nt: TGTGCCAGCAGCCACCTATCACGGCAGTACTTC
CDR3aa: CASSHLSRQYF

j_gene: TRBJ2-7
v_gene: TRBV29-1
d_gene: .
abundance: .
CDR3nt: TGCAGCGTTGAAGGACAGTCCTCCTACGAGCAGTACTTC
CDR3aa: CSVEGQSSYEQYF

j_gene: TRBJ1-6
v_gene: TRBV13
d_gene: TRBD1
abundance: .
CDR3nt: TGTGCCAGCAGCTCTGGGACAGGGAACTCCTATAATTCACCCCTCCACTTT
CDR3aa: CASSSGTGNSYNSPLHF

j_gene: TRBJ2-7
v_gene: TRBV30
d_gene: .
abundance: .
CDR3nt: TGTGCCTGGAGTGTAGCGCTCGAGCAGTACTTC
CDR3aa: CAWSVALEQYF

j_gene: TRBJ2-2
v_gene: TRBV18
d_gene: .
abundance: .
CDR3nt: TGTGCCAGCTCACGGCTCCGTAACGGGGAGCTGTTTTTT
CDR3aa: CASSRLRNGELFF

j_gene: TRBJ2-7
v_gene: TRBV6-1
d_gene: .
abundance: .
CDR3nt: TGTGCCAGCAGTGAAGCGGCGTGGGGGGACCTCTCCTACGAGCAGTACTTC
CDR3aa: CASSEAAWGDLSYEQYF

j_gene: TRBJ1-2
v_gene: TRBV4-1
d_gene: .
abundance: .
CDR3nt: TGCGCCAGCAGCCAAGACAACAGGGTGGGGAATGGCTACACCTTC
CDR3aa: CASSQDNRVGNGYTF

j_gene: TRBJ2-7
v_gene: TRBV6-1
d_gene: .
abundance: .
CDR3nt: TGTGCCAGCAGTGAAGTGGGCCCGGATCAGCAGTACTTC
CDR3aa: CASSEVGPDQQYF

j_gene: TRBJ2-7
v_gene: TRBV7-9
d_gene: .
abundance: once
CDR3nt: TGTGCCAGCAGCCGCACGGGCTACGAGCAGTACTTC
CDR3aa: CASSRTGYEQYF

j_gene: TRBJ2-7
v_gene: TRBV19
d_gene: .
abundance: .
CDR3nt: TGTGCCAGTACACTAGGTTACTACGAGCAGTACTTC
CDR3aa: CASTLGYYEQYF

j_gene: TRBJ1-4
v_gene: TRBV5-1
d_gene: .
abundance: .
CDR3nt: TGCGCCAGCAGCTTGGACGTGGAAGGGGTCGGTGAAAAACTGTTTTTT
CDR3aa: CASSLDVEGVGEKLFF

j_gene: TRBJ1-1
v_gene: TRBV7-2
d_gene: .
abundance: .
CDR3nt: TGTGCCAGCAGAATAGAGGGGAACACTGAAGCTTTCTTT
CDR3aa: CASRIEGNTEAFF

j_gene: TRBJ1-6
v_gene: TRBV2
d_gene: .
abundance: .
CDR3nt: TGTGCCAGCAGTGTCTTTGCAGGGGATCATTCACCCCTCCACTTT
CDR3aa: CASSVFAGDHSPLHF

j_gene: TRBJ2-5
v_gene: TRBV27
d_gene: TRBD1
abundance: .
CDR3nt: TGTGCCAGCAGTTATGCGGGACAGGGTGGTGAGACCCAGTACTTC
CDR3aa: CASSYAGQGGETQYF

j_gene: TRBJ1-2
v_gene: TRBV5-4
d_gene: .
abundance: .
CDR3nt: TGTGCCAGCAGTCGGGACAATGGCTACACCTTC
CDR3aa: CASSRDNGYTF

j_gene: TRBJ2-3
v_gene: TRBV3-1/TRBV3-2
d_gene: .
abundance: .
CDR3nt: TGTGCCAGCAGCCAAATCGGGACGGGGGTCTCCACAGATACGCAGTATTTT
CDR3aa: CASSQIGTGVSTDTQYF